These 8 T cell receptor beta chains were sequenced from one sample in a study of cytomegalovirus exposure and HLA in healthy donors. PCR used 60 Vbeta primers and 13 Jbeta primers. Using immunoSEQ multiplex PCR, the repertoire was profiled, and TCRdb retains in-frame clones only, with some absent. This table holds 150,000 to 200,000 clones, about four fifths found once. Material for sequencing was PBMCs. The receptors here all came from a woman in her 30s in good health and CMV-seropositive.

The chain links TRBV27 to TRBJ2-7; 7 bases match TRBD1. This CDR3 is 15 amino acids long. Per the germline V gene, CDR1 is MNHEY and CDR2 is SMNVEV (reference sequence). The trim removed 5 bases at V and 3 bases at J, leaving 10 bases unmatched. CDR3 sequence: CASSQNRGGGYEQYF. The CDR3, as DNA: TGTGCCAGCAGTCAAAACAGGGGTGGGGGCTACGAGCAGTACTTC.

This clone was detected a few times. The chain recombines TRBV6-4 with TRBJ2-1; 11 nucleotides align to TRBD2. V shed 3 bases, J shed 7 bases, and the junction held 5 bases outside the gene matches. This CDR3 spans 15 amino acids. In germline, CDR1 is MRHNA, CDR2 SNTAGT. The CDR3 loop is CASSESLAGGNEQFF. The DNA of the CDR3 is TGTGCCAGCAGTGAAAGTCTAGCGGGGGGAAATGAGCAGTTCTTC.

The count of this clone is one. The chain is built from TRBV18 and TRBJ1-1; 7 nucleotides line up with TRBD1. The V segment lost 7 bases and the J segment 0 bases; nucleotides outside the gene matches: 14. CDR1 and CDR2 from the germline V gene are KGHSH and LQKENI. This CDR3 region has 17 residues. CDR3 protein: CASYRQGTVHMNTEAFF. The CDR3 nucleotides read TGTGCCAGCTACCGTCAGGGGACAGTACATATGAACACTGAAGCTTTCTTT.

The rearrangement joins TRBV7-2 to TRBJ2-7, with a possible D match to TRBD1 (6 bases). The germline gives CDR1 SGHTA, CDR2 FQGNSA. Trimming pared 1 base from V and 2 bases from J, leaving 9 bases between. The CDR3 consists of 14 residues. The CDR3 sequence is CASSLDRATYEQYF. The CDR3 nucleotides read TGTGCCAGCAGCTTAGACAGGGCAACCTACGAGCAGTACTTC.

The DNA for the CDR3 is TGTGCCAGCAGCCGGAACCCGACTAGCGGGGAAGATACGCAGTATTTT. Protein sequence: CASSRNPTSGEDTQYF. The chain couples TRBV7-2 to TRBJ2-3; 11 bases align to TRBD2. The V gene's germline CDR1 is SGHTA and CDR2 FQGNSA. Trimming cost V 5 bases and J 5 bases; bases outside gene matches: 9. CDR3 length: 16 amino acids.

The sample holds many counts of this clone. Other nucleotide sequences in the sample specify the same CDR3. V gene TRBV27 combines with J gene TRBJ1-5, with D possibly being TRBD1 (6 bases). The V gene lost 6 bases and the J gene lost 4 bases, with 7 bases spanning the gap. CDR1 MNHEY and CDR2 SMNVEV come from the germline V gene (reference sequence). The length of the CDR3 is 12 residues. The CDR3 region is CASRQGNQPQHF. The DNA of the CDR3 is TGTGCCAGCAGGCAGGGGAATCAGCCCCAGCATTTT.

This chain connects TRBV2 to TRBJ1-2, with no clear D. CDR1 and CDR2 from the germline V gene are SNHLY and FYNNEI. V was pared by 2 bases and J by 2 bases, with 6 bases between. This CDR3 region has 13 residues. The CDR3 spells CASSELRNYGYTF. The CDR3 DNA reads TGTGCCAGCAGTGAACTGAGAAACTATGGCTACACCTTC.

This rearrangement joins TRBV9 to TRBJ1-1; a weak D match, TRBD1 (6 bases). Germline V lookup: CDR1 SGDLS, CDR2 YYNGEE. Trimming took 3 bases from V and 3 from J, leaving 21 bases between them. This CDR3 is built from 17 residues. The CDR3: CASSALKDRVTYTEAFF. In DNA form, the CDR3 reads TGTGCCAGCAGCGCCCTGAAGGACAGAGTTACTTACACTGAAGCTTTCTTT.